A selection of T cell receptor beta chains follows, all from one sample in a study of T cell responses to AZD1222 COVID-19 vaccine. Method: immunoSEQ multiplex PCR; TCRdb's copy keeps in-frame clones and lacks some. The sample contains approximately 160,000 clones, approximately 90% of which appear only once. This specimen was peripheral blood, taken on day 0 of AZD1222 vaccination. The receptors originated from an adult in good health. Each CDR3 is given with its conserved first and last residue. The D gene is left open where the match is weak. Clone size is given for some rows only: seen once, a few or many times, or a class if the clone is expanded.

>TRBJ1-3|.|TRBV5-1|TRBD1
CASSLQGENTIYF
TGCGCCAGCAGCCTACAGGGGGAAAACACCATATATTTT
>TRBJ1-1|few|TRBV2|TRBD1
CASTRGQGNTEAFF
TGTGCCAGCACCAGGGGACAGGGAAACACTGAAGCTTTCTTT
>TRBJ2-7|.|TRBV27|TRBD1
CASSLDRTYEQYF
TGTGCCAGCAGTTTGGACAGGACGTACGAGCAGTACTTC
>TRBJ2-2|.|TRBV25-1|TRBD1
CASSEVGGANTGELFF
TGTGCCAGCAGTGAAGTAGGGGGCGCGAACACCGGGGAGCTGTTTTTT
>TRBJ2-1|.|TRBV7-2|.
CASSFYSGRNNEQFF
TGTGCCAGCAGCTTTTACTCGGGGCGTAACAATGAGCAGTTCTTC
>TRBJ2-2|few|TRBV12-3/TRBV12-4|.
CASSFSSGELFF
TGTGCCAGCAGTTTTAGTTCTGGGGAGCTGTTTTTT
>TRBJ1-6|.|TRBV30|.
CAWSPTAGGSPLHF
TGTGCCTGGAGTCCGACGGCCGGTGGTTCACCCCTCCACTTT
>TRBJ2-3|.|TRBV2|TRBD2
CASLGLAAPDTQYF
TGTGCCAGCTTGGGACTAGCGGCCCCAGATACGCAGTATTTT
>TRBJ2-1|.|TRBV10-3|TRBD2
CAISTSGGASSYNEQFF
TGTGCCATCAGTACTAGCGGGGGCGCGAGCTCCTACAATGAGCAGTTCTTC
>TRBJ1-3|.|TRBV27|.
CASSRGIGNTIYF
TGTGCCAGCAGCAGGGGAATTGGAAACACCATATATTTT
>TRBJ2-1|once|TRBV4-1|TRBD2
CASSQRTSGLYNEQFF
TGCGCCAGCAGCCAACGCACTAGCGGACTCTACAATGAGCAGTTCTTC
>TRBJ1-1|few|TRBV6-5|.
CASRAGSTEAFF
TGTGCCAGCAGGGCAGGGAGCACTGAAGCTTTCTTT
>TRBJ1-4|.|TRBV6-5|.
CASCTRGTDEKLFF
TGTGCCAGTTGTACCCGGGGGACGGACGAAAAACTGTTTTTT
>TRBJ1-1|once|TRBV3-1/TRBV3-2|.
CASSHRALGLNTEAFF
TGTGCCAGCAGCCATCGGGCCTTGGGCTTGAACACTGAAGCTTTCTTT
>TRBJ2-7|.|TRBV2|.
CASGGGTVSSYEQYF
TGTGCCAGCGGGGGCGGGACAGTGAGCTCCTACGAGCAGTACTTC
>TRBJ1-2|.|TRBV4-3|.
CASSQDGSLNYGYTF
TGCGCCAGCAGCCAAGATGGAAGTCTAAACTATGGCTACACCTTC
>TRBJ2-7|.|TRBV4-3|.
CASSQVTGSYEQYF
TGCGCCAGCAGCCAAGTCACAGGGTCCTACGAGCAGTACTTC
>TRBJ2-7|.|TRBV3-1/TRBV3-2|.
CATRGRKEQYF
TGTGCCACCCGGGGGCGAAAAGAGCAGTACTTC
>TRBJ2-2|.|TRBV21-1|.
CASSKVRGMGSGELFF
TGTGCCAGCAGCAAAGTACGGGGGATGGGCAGCGGGGAGCTGTTTTTT
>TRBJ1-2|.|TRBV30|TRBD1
CAWRPGTAHYGYTF
TGTGCCTGGAGACCAGGGACAGCCCACTATGGCTACACCTTC
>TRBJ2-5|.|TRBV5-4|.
CASSLAVGTSGETQYF
TGTGCCAGCAGCTTGGCTGTCGGGACATCGGGAGAGACCCAGTACTTC
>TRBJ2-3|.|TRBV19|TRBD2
CASNTKRDSDTQYF
TGTGCCAGTAACACCAAGCGGGACTCAGATACGCAGTATTTT
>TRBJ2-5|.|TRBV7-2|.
CASSLNPRRVETQYF
TGTGCCAGCAGCTTAAACCCCAGGAGGGTAGAGACCCAGTACTTC
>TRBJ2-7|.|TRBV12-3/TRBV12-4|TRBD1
CASSLVQGRQYF
TGTGCCAGCAGTTTGGTACAGGGGAGACAGTACTTC
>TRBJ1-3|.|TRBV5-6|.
CASFHRRVGNTIYF
TGTGCCAGCTTTCACAGGAGGGTCGGAAACACCATATATTTT
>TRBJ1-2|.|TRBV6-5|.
CASSPSPANYGYTF
TGTGCCAGCAGCCCCTCCCCAGCTAACTATGGCTACACCTTC
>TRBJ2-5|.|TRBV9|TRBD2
CASSAGLAGGTETQYF
TGTGCCAGCAGCGCGGGACTAGCGGGGGGGACAGAGACCCAGTACTTC
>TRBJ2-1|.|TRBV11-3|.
CASSEMRASPNEQFF
TGTGCCAGCAGCGAGATGCGCGCCTCGCCGAATGAGCAGTTCTTC
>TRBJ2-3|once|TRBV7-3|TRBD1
CASSPGTGSTDTQYF
TGTGCCAGCAGCCCTGGGACAGGGAGCACAGATACGCAGTATTTT
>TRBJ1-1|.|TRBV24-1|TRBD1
CATSDTGGKAFF
TGTGCCACCAGTGATACAGGGGGAAAAGCTTTCTTT
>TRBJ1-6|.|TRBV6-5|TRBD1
CASRSQGTPLHF
TGTGCCAGCAGGTCACAGGGGACACCCCTCCACTTT